The rows below give T cell receptor beta chains drawn from one sample of a study of blood T cells in healthy people across ages. Each CDR3 protein is one row after TCRdb ran MiXCR on the 5' RACE reads. Seen here are more than 700,000 distinct CDR3 sequences, roughly 50% observed once, and the top ten hold around 41%. Source material: blood. The receptor set was obtained from a man older than 75 in good health. Both conserved end residues are part of each CDR3. A D gene is named only where the DNA matches it firmly. Not every row has a clone size; where given, it reads once, few, many or a size class.

D,size,V,length,J,DNA,CDR3
.,.,TRBV20-1,15,TRBJ1-1,TGCAGTGCTAGACCACAATCCAGGGTCCTTGCTAAAGCTTTCTTT,CSARPQSRVLAKAFF
.,few,TRBV12-3/TRBV12-4,15,TRBJ2-7,TGTGCCAGCAGTCGATTCACACTGGGGTCATACGAGCAGTACTTC,CASSRFTLGSYEQYF
TRBD2,few,TRBV5-6,16,TRBJ2-7,TGTGCCAGCAGCTTGGTCGGTCTAGCGGGAGGAAGCGAGCAGTACTTC,CASSLVGLAGGSEQYF
.,few,TRBV27,18,TRBJ1-6,TGTGCCAGCAGCTGGGGACTCCGGGGGAGCTCCTATAATTCGCCCCTCCACTTT,CASSWGLRGSSYNSPLHF
TRBD2,few,TRBV6-2/TRBV6-3,16,TRBJ2-7,TGTGCCAGCAGCCTAGGGACTAGCGGGAGACCCTACGAGCAGTACTTC,CASSLGTSGRPYEQYF
TRBD1,few,TRBV6-5,16,TRBJ1-2,TGTGCCAGCAGCCTCAATCAGGGACAGGGGGCGAATGGCTACACCTTC,CASSLNQGQGANGYTF
.,.,TRBV15,16,TRBJ2-3,TGTGCCACCAGCAGAGGACGGGGCCCTAGCACAGATACGCAGTATTTT,CATSRGRGPSTDTQYF
.,.,TRBV7-2,13,TRBJ2-3,TGTGCCAGCAGCTTTCCAGACACAGATACGCAGTATTTT,CASSFPDTDTQYF
.,few,TRBV12-5,14,TRBJ2-1,TGTGCTAGTGGTCTTGGGACTGTTTACAATGAGCAGTTCTTC,CASGLGTVYNEQFF
TRBD1,.,TRBV6-1,17,TRBJ1-2,TGTGCCAGCAGTCGACTTACAGGGGGGATTGCTAACTATGGCTACACCTTC,CASSRLTGGIANYGYTF
TRBD2,.,TRBV7-2,14,TRBJ2-3,TGTGCCAGCAGCTCGGGACTAGCGGCAGATACGCAGTATTTT,CASSSGLAADTQYF
.,once,TRBV6-1,14,TRBJ1-2,TGTGCCAGCAGTGAACAATCCCTGGGCTATGGCTACACCTTC,CASSEQSLGYGYTF
TRBD1,.,TRBV6-5,13,TRBJ1-1,TGTGCCAGCAGTTACTCGTTAAACAGGGGAGCTTTCTTT,CASSYSLNRGAFF
.,.,TRBV7-6,14,TRBJ2-3,TGTGCCAGCAGCTTAACAGGGTTCGGGGGGACGCAGTATTTT,CASSLTGFGGTQYF
.,.,TRBV29-1,15,TRBJ2-3,TGCAGCGTTCTCCGGCAGGGCCTAAACACAGATACGCAGTATTTT,CSVLRQGLNTDTQYF
.,many,TRBV7-2,13,TRBJ2-5,TGTGCCAGCAGCTTCCGACTAACCGAGACCCAGTACTTC,CASSFRLTETQYF
.,.,TRBV2,16,TRBJ2-3,TGTGCCAGCAGTGAAAAGTCGGGGGGCTTAGACAGAGACGCGTATTTT,CASSEKSGGLDRDAYF
.,.,TRBV7-7,14,TRBJ1-1,TGTGCTAGCAGCTTACGGGGGTGGGACACTGAAGCTTTCTTT,CASSLRGWDTEAFF
.,.,TRBV20-1,12,TRBJ1-1,TGCAGTTCCGCCGGGGGGAACACTGAAGCTTTCTTT,CSSAGGNTEAFF
.,few,TRBV29-1,12,TRBJ2-7,TGCAGCGTCGGCGAGGGCTCCTACGAGCAGTACTTC,CSVGEGSYEQYF
.,.,TRBV7-2,12,TRBJ2-3,TGTGCCAGCAGCTCCGGTTTGGGTACGCAGTATTTT,CASSSGLGTQYF
.,once,TRBV12-3/TRBV12-4,15,TRBJ2-1,TGTGCCAGCAGTTTTAGGGGCCTAGCCGGCGATGAGCAGTTCTTC,CASSFRGLAGDEQFF
TRBD1,.,TRBV5-1,13,TRBJ2-7,TGCGCCAGCAGCCCAGGGGGTACGAACGAGCAGTACTTC,CASSPGGTNEQYF
TRBD2,few,TRBV29-1,15,TRBJ2-5,TGCAGCGTTGACGCTAGCGGGAAGCCAGGAAAGACCCAGTACTTC,CSVDASGKPGKTQYF
TRBD2,.,TRBV9,15,TRBJ2-5,TGTGCCAGCAGCGTAGAGGGACTAGCGGGAGTGGAGCAGTACTTC,CASSVEGLAGVEQYF
TRBD2,.,TRBV28,17,TRBJ2-3,TGTGCCAGCAGTTTATTAGCCCTAGCGGGAGGGTGGGATACGCAGTATTTT,CASSLLALAGGWDTQYF
TRBD1,few,TRBV6-5,14,TRBJ2-1,TGTGCCAGCAGTTCCCACAGGGGAGAAAGCGAGCAGTTCTTC,CASSSHRGESEQFF
.,.,TRBV2,12,TRBJ2-7,TGTGCCAGCAGGGATCCCCTCAACGAGCAGTACTTC,CASRDPLNEQYF
.,.,TRBV27,16,TRBJ2-3,TGTGCCAGCAGTTTTTCCCTTGGACCCAACACAGATACGCAGTATTTT,CASSFSLGPNTDTQYF
.,.,TRBV28,16,TRBJ1-2,TGTGCCAGCAGCCTAACCCCAGACAGCAGGGGAGGAGGCTACACCTTC,CASSLTPDSRGGGYTF
TRBD1,.,TRBV4-1,16,TRBJ1-2,TGCGCCAGCAGCCAACCCGGACAGGGGGCGACCTATGGCTACACCTTC,CASSQPGQGATYGYTF
TRBD1,.,TRBV18,15,TRBJ2-7,TGTGCCAGCTCAGGTCCGGGACAGGGGACCGGGGAGCAGTACTTC,CASSGPGQGTGEQYF
TRBD1,.,TRBV3-1,14,TRBJ1-2,TGTGCCAGCAGCCAAGGGGGCAGGGGGAATGGCTACACCTTC,CASSQGGRGNGYTF
.,few,TRBV4-2,11,TRBJ2-7,TGTGCCAGCAGCCTTGGGCCTTCAATGTACTTC,CASSLGPSMYF
.,once,TRBV27,16,TRBJ2-6,TGTGCCAGCAGTTTAGAGGGGCCGTATGGGGCCAACGTCCTGACTTTC,CASSLEGPYGANVLTF
.,.,TRBV6-5,15,TRBJ2-3,TGTGCCAGCAGTTACTCCAGGACCTTAGGGGGATACGCGTATTTT,CASSYSRTLGGYAYF
TRBD2,.,TRBV5-1,17,TRBJ2-7,TGCGCCAGCAGCCGGGGGACTAGCGGGAGTTCTGGGTACGAGCAGTACTTC,CASSRGTSGSSGYEQYF